This T cell receptor (beta chain) came from a study of blood T cell repertoires in COVID-19 (dated by TCRdb to the early 2020s). Looking at the study overall: Samples from collaborators originated in the United States, Italy and Spain and spanned both the acute and convalescent phases of COVID-19. The material from the prospective study consisted of cDNA or gDNA derived from T cells, B-cell-depleted T cells, or PBMCs. The sample metadata nearly always contained a de-identified subject ID, COVID-19 status, age in years and sex. The repertoires were released in a freely available public database intended as a resource for research on the immune response to SARS-CoV-2. The dataset comprised deeply sampled blood TCRbeta repertoires from subjects exposed to, actively infected with, or recovered from COVID-19. Where available, HLA class I and class II types were obtained from metadata supplied by the sample provider rather than from assay-based typing. Samples were obtained from the ongoing ImmuneRACE study (first 160 participants) and from over a thousand subjects provided by 6 global collaborators.

V drops 5 bases and J drops 0 bases, leaving 13 bases in between. The CDR3 contains 16 residues, cysteine and phenylalanine counted. The read is trimmed to its CDR3 DNA, 48 bases read in frame from base 1. Reading the germline V gene (reference sequence) gives CDR1 LNHDA and CDR2 SQIVND. Each collaborating institution followed its own protocols to collect whole blood in K2EDTA tubes. For TCRbeta analysis, collaborator samples were shipped as frozen whole blood, as isolated PBMCs, or as DNA extracted from either sample type. Concerning this clone itself: No antigen is known for it. Base quality data are lacking; no much larger clone is found one base away.

The full study reports these points: The amount of clinical and demographic metadata varied by source and participant and was provided uncurated.

The immunoSEQ Assay, a bias-controlled multiplex PCR, was used to amplify TCRbeta CDR3 regions from genomic DNA. On the authors' methods: The number of nucleated cells in each sample was estimated from the amplification of reference gene primers within the assay. To quantify the absolute abundance of each unique TCRbeta CDR3 rearrangement, sequence reads were collapsed and filtered. Productive Simpson clonality was computed per sample as the square root of Simpson's diversity index over productive rearrangements. TCRdb took over this immuneACCESS table, retaining in-frame rearrangements with V and J assigned. Such tables are incomplete; in checked studies, under half of the missing clones stem from an unresolved V gene, and the remainder is unexplained. Clone size and V and J calls were adopted from that table, with D and trimming inferred from the DNA. The sample includes roughly 140,000 clones, with about 80% observed a single time. Approximately 0.5% of the sample is held by the ten biggest clonotypes.

This sequence was found in a man aged 55-75 years with acute or convalescent COVID-19. Sequenced material: peripheral blood. The chain links TRBV19 with TRBJ1-4, with a tentative D gene TRBD1 over 6 matching bases. This receptor carries the CDR3 CASSVRQASTNEKLFF. The DNA reads TGTGCCAGTAGTGTTAGACAGGCCTCAACTAATGAAAAACTGTTTTTT. With the rest looked up from the reference TRBV19 and TRBJ1-4 genes rather than sequenced, the full variable domain is DGGITQSPKYLFRKEGQNVTLSCEQNLNHDAMYWYRQDPGQGLRLIYYSQIVNDFQKGDIAEGYSVSREKKESFPLTVTSAQKNPTAFYLCASSVRQASTNEKLFFGSGTQLSVL.